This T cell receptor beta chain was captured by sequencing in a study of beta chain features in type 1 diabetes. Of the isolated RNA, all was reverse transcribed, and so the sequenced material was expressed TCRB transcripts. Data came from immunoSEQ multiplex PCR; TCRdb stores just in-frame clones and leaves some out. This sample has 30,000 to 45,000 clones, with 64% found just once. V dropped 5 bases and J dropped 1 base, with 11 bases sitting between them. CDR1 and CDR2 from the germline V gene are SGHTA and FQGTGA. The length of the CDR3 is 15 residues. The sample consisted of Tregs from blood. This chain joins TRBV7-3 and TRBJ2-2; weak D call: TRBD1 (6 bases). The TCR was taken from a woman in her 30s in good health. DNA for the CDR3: TGTGCCAGCAGCCGCTCGGGACAGAACACCGGGGAGCTGTTTTTT. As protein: CASSRSGQNTGELFF.